This section outlines one T cell receptor (beta chain) sequence together with its context. Its antigen is undetermined. This record comes from a study of OX40 agonist ivuxolimab in advanced cancers. Whole-study context: Males comprised 70% to 90% of the group, whose mean age was around 62 years (range roughly 20 to 90).

The repertoire was sequenced with immunoSEQ multiplex PCR; TCRdb's copy has only in-frame clones and lacks some. The data hold about 120,000 clones, with over 85% observed a single time. Broader study findings: With doses of 0.1 to 3.0 mg/kg, CD4+ and CD8+ blood T cells had undergone clonal expansion by week 6.

The CDR3 sequence is 15 residues long. The V and J ends lost 2 bases and 5 bases, in that order; junction bases with no gene match: 6. Germline CDR1 and CDR2: SGHVS and FQNEAQ. This clonotype originated in an adult with an advanced solid tumor such as melanoma, head and neck, liver or kidney cancer. The genes are TRBV7-8 and TRBJ2-5; TRBD2 matches at 9 bases. This material consisted of CD4+ or CD8+ T cells sorted from blood, taken in a trial of the OX40 agonist ivuxolimab. The CDR3 nucleotides are TGTGCCAGCAGCTTAAGTAGCGGGAGCGGTGAGACCCAGTACTTC. It codes for CASSLSSGSGETQYF.